What follows is one T cell receptor (beta chain) and its context. J was trimmed by 7 bases and V by 4 bases; bases with no gene match: 6. Germline V gene lookup returns CDR1 MNHEY and CDR2 SMNVEV (reference sequence). The CDR3 consists of 15 residues. TEMRA cells were FACS-enriched and CD8+ and CD4+ T cells negatively isolated. Reverse transcription of 0.5 to 1 ug RNA was performed with random hexamers. Across 54 Vbeta and 13 Jbeta, TCR beta CDR3 was amplified with immunoSEQ multiplex PCR. TCRdb re-called the immunoSEQ multiplex PCR reads with MiXCR, one entry per CDR3 protein. In the table there are more than 110,000 distinct CDR3 sequences, 94% of which are singletons. This specimen comes from a study of CD8 T cells in Susac syndrome.

Sequencing was performed on CD8+ T cells from PBMCs. The TCR was taken from a human donor in good health. This rearrangement joins TRBV27 to TRBJ2-1; the match to TRBD2 covers 11 bases. The DNA of the CDR3 is TGTGCCAGCAGTTCTACTAGCGGGAGATGGAATGAGCAGTTCTTC. This translates into CASSSTSGRWNEQFF.